This T cell receptor (beta chain) is drawn from a study of blood T cell repertoires in COVID-19. Background on the study: Both acute and convalescent COVID-19 samples were obtained from the United States, Italy and Spain.

The CDR3 extends over 15 amino acids. The V segment lost 0 bases and the J segment 4 bases; nucleotides outside the gene matches: 3. The germline V gene has CDR1 MNHEY and CDR2 SVGAGI. Per the original methods: Amplification with reference gene primers provided the estimates of nucleated cell counts. Repertoires were generated with immunoSEQ multiplex PCR, while TCRdb's copy carries only in-frame clones and drops some. The DNA gave D and trimming, while V, J and clone size come from that table. The table lists under 200,000 clones, 65% to 90% of them singletons, with approximately 1.5% in the top ten.

The source of this sequence is a human donor in a cohort sampled during active COVID-19. V usage is TRBV6-5 and J usage is TRBJ1-2; 9 nucleotides match TRBD1. The specimen was peripheral blood. The DNA of the CDR3 is TGTGCCAGCAGTTACTCCGTACAGGGGGCCTATGGCTACACCTTC. It is translated as CASSYSVQGAYGYTF.